These T cell receptor beta chains were read from a single sample in a study of shared clonotypes between healthy human individuals. Data came from immunoSEQ multiplex PCR; TCRdb stores just in-frame clones and leaves some out. The sample consists of about 680,000 clones, about 90% of them appearing once. Sequenced: naive CD8+ T cells sorted from blood. The receptors shown here come from a man in his thirties or forties in good health. CDR3s include the opening cysteine and the closing phenylalanine or tryptophan. A D gene is named only where the DNA matches it firmly. Some rows have no size entry. The others give once, few or many, or a class for an expanded clone.

>TRBD1|TRBV7-9|TRBJ2-2|-
CASSAGTGERTGELFF
TGTGCCAGCAGCGCGGGGACAGGGGAACGAACCGGGGAGCTGTTTTTT
>-|TRBV11-3|TRBJ2-7|-
CASSYGTFGLPPYEQYF
TGTGCCAGCAGCTACGGGACCTTTGGGCTCCCCCCCTACGAGCAGTACTTC
>TRBD1|TRBV7-9|TRBJ1-1|-
CASSSGGTGEAFF
TGTGCCAGCAGCTCAGGGGGCACGGGTGAAGCTTTCTTT
>TRBD1|TRBV6-6|TRBJ2-3|-
CASSSLTRGRTDTQYF
TGTGCCAGCAGTTCCCTAACTAGGGGGCGAACAGATACGCAGTATTTT
>TRBD1|TRBV28|TRBJ1-1|-
CASRQPDRATEAFF
TGTGCCAGCAGACAACCGGACAGGGCCACTGAAGCTTTCTTT
>TRBD1|TRBV29-1|TRBJ2-5|few
CSVEGTGRETQYF
TGCAGCGTGGAAGGGACAGGGAGAGAGACCCAGTACTTC
>-|TRBV29-1|TRBJ2-7|-
CSVEDPYEQYF
TGCAGCGTTGAAGATCCTTACGAGCAGTACTTC
>TRBD2|TRBV7-9|TRBJ2-1|-
CASSLGGTSISNEQFF
TGTGCCAGCAGCTTAGGAGGGACTAGTATAAGCAATGAGCAGTTCTTC
>TRBD1|TRBV28|TRBJ1-4|once
CASSLYRGLNEKLFF
TGTGCCAGCAGTTTATACAGGGGACTTAATGAAAAACTGTTTTTT
>-|TRBV28|TRBJ1-5|-
CASSLVGGPNQPQHF
TGTGCCAGCAGTCTAGTCGGAGGGCCCAATCAGCCCCAGCATTTT
>-|TRBV7-2|TRBJ2-7|few
CASSLPRGEQYF
TGTGCCAGCAGCTTACCCCGGGGCGAGCAGTACTTC
>TRBD1|TRBV10-3|TRBJ2-2|-
CAISEGQGSELFF
TGTGCCATCAGTGAGGGACAGGGTTCGGAGCTGTTTTTT
>-|TRBV30|TRBJ2-7|-
CAWSVGAGYEQYF
TGTGCCTGGAGTGTAGGAGCGGGCTACGAGCAGTACTTC
>TRBD1|TRBV7-8|TRBJ1-5|-
CASSLTGGGYSNQPQHF
TGTGCCAGCAGCTTGACAGGGGGCGGATATAGCAATCAGCCCCAGCATTTT
>-|TRBV19|TRBJ2-1|-
CASSQGYNEQFF
TGTGCCAGTAGTCAGGGTTATAATGAGCAGTTCTTC
>TRBD1|TRBV11-2|TRBJ2-7|-
CASRDRDRGEYEQYF
TGTGCCAGCAGGGATCGGGACAGGGGGGAATACGAGCAGTACTTC
>-|TRBV4-2|TRBJ2-7|few
CASSQSALAVEQYF
TGTGCCAGCAGCCAATCTGCACTAGCAGTCGAGCAGTACTTC
>TRBD2|TRBV27|TRBJ2-5|-
CASSPKGLAGLETQYF
TGTGCCAGCAGTCCCAAGGGACTAGCGGGATTAGAGACCCAGTACTTC
>-|TRBV7-9|TRBJ2-5|once
CASSPTGLLGETQYF
TGTGCCAGCAGCCCGACAGGACTGCTTGGGGAGACCCAGTACTTC
>-|TRBV27|TRBJ1-1|-
CASSPLGGQWQPFF
TGTGCCAGCAGTCCCCTAGGTGGTCAATGGCAACCTTTCTTT
>-|TRBV21-1|TRBJ2-5|-
CASSKRRDRVPQETQYF
TGTGCCAGCAGCAAAAGAAGAGACAGGGTACCCCAAGAGACCCAGTACTTC
>-|TRBV20-1|TRBJ2-7|-
CSAVGTYEQYF
TGCAGTGCCGTGGGGACCTACGAGCAGTACTTC
>-|TRBV7-9|TRBJ2-7|-
CASSPGAGLWEQYF
TGTGCCAGCAGCCCAGGGGCAGGGCTTTGGGAGCAGTACTTC
>-|TRBV5-1|TRBJ2-1|once
CASRPVANEQFF
TGCGCCAGCAGGCCAGTTGCGAATGAGCAGTTCTTC
>-|TRBV5-1|TRBJ1-5|few
CASRETGGWNQPQHF
TGCGCCAGCAGGGAGACGGGGGGTTGGAATCAGCCCCAGCATTTT
>TRBD2|TRBV2|TRBJ2-7|-
CASSPRGILYEQYF
TGTGCCAGCAGTCCGCGGGGGATACTCTACGAGCAGTACTTC
>TRBD2|TRBV27|TRBJ2-5|once
CASSLGREGRRTQYF
TGTGCCAGCAGTCTGGGCCGGGAGGGCCGGCGGACCCAGTACTTC
>-|TRBV25-1|TRBJ2-7|once
CASSYPIGGPYEQYF
TGTGCCAGCAGCTACCCGATAGGGGGACCCTACGAGCAGTACTTC
>-|TRBV27|TRBJ1-5|-
CASGLVPQHF
TGTGCTTCGGGACTCGTACCCCAGCATTTT
>-|TRBV19|TRBJ2-7|-
CASSSKPGHGNMGDSYEQYF
TGTGCCAGTAGCAGTAAACCGGGACACGGAAACATGGGGGACTCCTACGAGCAGTACTTC
>TRBD2|TRBV11-2|TRBJ2-1|-
CASSSLAGVIFF
TGTGCCAGCAGCTCACTAGCGGGAGTAATTTTCTTC
>-|TRBV11-2|TRBJ2-2|-
CASIMEWGTGELFF
TGTGCCAGCATCATGGAATGGGGTACCGGGGAGCTGTTTTTT
>-|TRBV5-8|TRBJ1-2|-
CASSMEGSPGRLYGYTF
TGTGCCAGCAGCATGGAGGGCTCCCCGGGGAGATTATACGGCTACACCTTC
>-|TRBV6-1|TRBJ2-1|-
CATHDGGLSYNEQFF
TGTGCCACCCATGACGGCGGGCTCTCCTACAATGAGCAGTTCTTC
>-|TRBV27|TRBJ2-1|-
CASSLFGTPDNEQFF
TGTGCCAGCAGTTTGTTTGGGACCCCGGACAATGAGCAGTTCTTC
>-|TRBV5-4|TRBJ2-1|-
CASRYSGSSYNEQFF
TGTGCCAGCAGGTATAGCGGCAGCTCCTACAATGAGCAGTTCTTC
>-|TRBV7-9|TRBJ2-3|once
CASSKGADTQYF
TGTGCCAGCAGCAAGGGGGCAGATACGCAGTATTTT
>TRBD2|TRBV9|TRBJ2-3|-
CASSVEGLAASTDTQYF
TGTGCCAGCAGCGTAGAGGGACTAGCGGCTAGCACAGATACGCAGTATTTT
>-|TRBV4-3|TRBJ2-7|-
CASSQGGSSSYEQYF
TGCGCCAGCAGCCAAGGCGGCAGCAGCTCCTACGAGCAGTACTTC
>-|TRBV28|TRBJ1-1|-
CAIKGVSTLNTEAFF
TGTGCCATCAAGGGGGTCAGTACCTTGAACACTGAAGCTTTCTTT
>TRBD2|TRBV29-1|TRBJ2-1|-
CSVEDAGVGYNEQFF
TGCAGCGTTGAAGATGCGGGAGTGGGCTACAATGAGCAGTTCTTC
>TRBD1|TRBV6-6|TRBJ2-7|-
CASSFRDRDEQYF
TGTGCCAGCAGTTTCCGGGACAGGGACGAGCAGTACTTC
>-|TRBV5-4|TRBJ2-7|-
CASSPRVNSYEQYF
TGTGCCAGCAGCCCGAGGGTCAATAGCTACGAGCAGTACTTC
>TRBD1|TRBV10-2|TRBJ1-2|-
CASSGRTGINYGYTF
TGCGCCAGCAGTGGTAGGACAGGGATTAACTATGGCTACACCTTC
>-|TRBV4-3|TRBJ1-2|-
CASSQESRSYNGYTF
TGCGCCAGCAGCCAAGAGTCTCGCAGTTACAATGGCTACACCTTC